These 9 T cell receptor beta chains share one sample of origin, sequenced in a study of T cell repertoires in cytomegalovirus infection. TCRdb fed the reads into MiXCR, producing one record per CDR3 protein. The table includes around 740,000 distinct CDR3 sequences, 35% detected once. The sequencing input was PBMCs. The receptors stem from a human donor in good health (CMV status not recorded). Some clones in this sample may be carry-over from other donors' samples.

The DNA of the CDR3 is TGTGCCAGCAGTGAAGATTACAATGAGCAGTTCTTC. It yields the protein CASSEDYNEQFF. This chain connects TRBV27 to TRBJ2-1, with D uncertain. The CDR3 spans 12 residues. Trimming removed 5 bases from V and 4 bases from J, with 6 bases in between. Germline CDR1 is MNHEY and CDR2 is SMNVEV (reference sequence).

The chain links TRBV4-1 to TRBJ1-2; D is ambiguous. CDR1 is MGHRA, CDR2 YSYEKL, per germline. The length of the CDR3 is 12 residues. With 5 bases removed from V and 4 bases from J, the gap between germline ends came to 8 bases. CDR3 residues: CASSVAGYGYTF. CDR3 coding DNA: TGCGCCAGCAGCGTTGCGGGCTATGGCTACACCTTC.

The chain combines TRBV20-1 with TRBJ1-5; D not certain. V was cut by 6 bases and J by 0 bases, with 9 bases left in between. The CDR3 is 13 residues long. From germline, CDR1 is DFQATT and CDR2 SNEGSKA (reference sequence). The CDR3 spells CSASEDSNQPQHF. The CDR3 nucleotides read TGCAGTGCGTCCGAAGATAGCAATCAGCCCCAGCATTTT.

This clonotype was counted only a few times. In DNA form, the CDR3 reads TGTGCCACCAGCAGAGATAGGCGGAAAGAGACCCAGTACTTC. It codes for CATSRDRRKETQYF. J is TRBJ2-5 and V is TRBV15; no clear D. Germline V gene sequence: CDR1 LNHNV, CDR2 YYDKDF (reference sequence). The CDR3 is 14 residues long. The V and J ends lost 0 bases and 3 bases respectively, with 8 bases between them.

In this sample, this clonotype turned up many times. The chain combines TRBV7-2 with TRBJ1-2, with 8 positions matching TRBD1. J lost 4 bases, V lost 5 bases, and 3 bases had no gene match. Germline V lookup: CDR1 SGHTA, CDR2 FQGNSA. This CDR3 contains 13 residues. In DNA form, the CDR3 reads TGTGCCAGCAGCAAGGGACAGGCCTATGGCTACACCTTC. Translating gives CASSKGQAYGYTF.

This clonotype was seen ten or more times. The chain is built from TRBV7-6 and TRBJ2-1, with D hard to call. This CDR3 comprises 13 residues. CDR1 is SGHVS and CDR2 is FNYEAQ in the germline V gene. The V and J ends lost 1 base and 6 bases respectively, with 7 bases between them. CDR3 loop: CASSLGSGNEQFF. The CDR3 nucleotides are TGTGCCAGCAGCTTAGGGTCCGGCAATGAGCAGTTCTTC.

This clonotype has at least ten counts. The genes are TRBV7-2 and TRBJ2-2; no clear D. In germline, CDR1 is SGHTA, CDR2 FQGNSA. The CDR3 covers 14 residues. V lost 5 bases and J 6 bases, leaving 13 bases between the germline ends. The CDR3 DNA reads as TGTGCCAGCAGCCGAAGGGCCAGTTCCGGGGAGCTGTTTTTT. It is translated as CASSRRASSGELFF.

This clonotype showed up many times. V and J are TRBV19 and TRBJ2-1; D may be TRBD1 (6 bases). V was shortened by 5 bases and J by 0 bases, with 20 bases between the two germline ends. The CDR3 runs to 18 residues. Germline-derived CDR1 and CDR2 are LNHDA and SQIVND (reference sequence). DNA of the CDR3: TGTGCCAGTAGTCACAGGGAATCCCTAAAGATCTCCTACAATGAGCAGTTCTTC. As protein: CASSHRESLKISYNEQFF.

The rearrangement joins TRBV20-1 to TRBJ2-7; maybe TRBD2 (6 bases). CDR3 length: 13 residues. CDR1 DFQATT and CDR2 SNEGSKA come from the germline V gene (reference sequence). V gave up 3 bases and J gave up 9 bases, with 18 bases separating them. The CDR3 protein is CSARRDRTKGQYF. The CDR3, as DNA: TGCAGTGCTAGGCGGGACCGGACTAAAGGGCAGTACTTC.